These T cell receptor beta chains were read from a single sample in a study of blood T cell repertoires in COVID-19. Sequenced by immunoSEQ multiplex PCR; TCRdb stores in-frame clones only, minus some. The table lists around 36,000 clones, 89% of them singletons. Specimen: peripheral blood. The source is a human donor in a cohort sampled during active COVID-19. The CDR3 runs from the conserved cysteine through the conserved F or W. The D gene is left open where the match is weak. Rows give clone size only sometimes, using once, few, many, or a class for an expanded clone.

cdr3_nt: TGTGCCAGCAGTGAAGCGGGAGGGTGGTACGAGCAGTACTTC
cdr3_aa: CASSEAGGWYEQYF
d_call: TRBD2
v_call: TRBV6-1
j_call: TRBJ2-7
clone_size: .

cdr3_nt: TGTGCCAGCAGCGACCGGGACAGGGCCCCTGGTACGCAGTATTTT
cdr3_aa: CASSDRDRAPGTQYF
d_call: TRBD1
v_call: TRBV7-7
j_call: TRBJ2-3
clone_size: .

cdr3_nt: TGTGCCAGCAGCCAAGAAACAGGAAACTATGGCTACACCTTC
cdr3_aa: CASSQETGNYGYTF
d_call: .
v_call: TRBV3-1/TRBV3-2
j_call: TRBJ1-2
clone_size: .

cdr3_nt: TGTGCCAGCAGCCCGGACGGGACTAGCGCTGATACGCAGTATTTT
cdr3_aa: CASSPDGTSADTQYF
d_call: TRBD2
v_call: TRBV7-2
j_call: TRBJ2-3
clone_size: once

cdr3_nt: TGTGCCAGCAGCTTAGGCGGCCCCAGCTCCTACAATGAGCAGTTCTTC
cdr3_aa: CASSLGGPSSYNEQFF
d_call: .
v_call: TRBV11-2
j_call: TRBJ2-1
clone_size: once

cdr3_nt: TGTGCCAGTAGTATATATGTCGGGAACGCAGCTAACTATGGCTACACCTTC
cdr3_aa: CASSIYVGNAANYGYTF
d_call: .
v_call: TRBV19
j_call: TRBJ1-2
clone_size: .

cdr3_nt: TGTGCCAGCAGGTACCCAGCGGGTCAGGATAACAATGAGCAGTTCTTC
cdr3_aa: CASRYPAGQDNNEQFF
d_call: .
v_call: TRBV6-6
j_call: TRBJ2-1
clone_size: once

cdr3_nt: TGTGCCAGCAGCTTGGGACAGGGATCGTCTGGAAACACCATATATTTT
cdr3_aa: CASSLGQGSSGNTIYF
d_call: TRBD1
v_call: TRBV7-8
j_call: TRBJ1-3
clone_size: .

cdr3_nt: TGTGCCAGCAGTAACTTGGCGCTAGCGGGTTACAATGAGCAGTTCTTC
cdr3_aa: CASSNLALAGYNEQFF
d_call: TRBD2
v_call: TRBV6-2/TRBV6-3
j_call: TRBJ2-1
clone_size: .

cdr3_nt: TGTGCCAGCAGCATGACTAGCGGGATAGAGGGGAATGAGCAGTTCTTC
cdr3_aa: CASSMTSGIEGNEQFF
d_call: TRBD2
v_call: TRBV7-2
j_call: TRBJ2-1
clone_size: .

cdr3_nt: TGTGCCAGCAGCCGTTCATCGGGGGGAGGGTACAATGAGCAGTTCTTC
cdr3_aa: CASSRSSGGGYNEQFF
d_call: TRBD2
v_call: TRBV7-8
j_call: TRBJ2-1
clone_size: .

cdr3_nt: TGTGCCAGCAGTTTATGGACAGGGGGTGCCGACGAGCAGTACTTC
cdr3_aa: CASSLWTGGADEQYF
d_call: TRBD1
v_call: TRBV28
j_call: TRBJ2-7
clone_size: few

cdr3_nt: TGTGCCAGTAGTACCGGACAGTATAATTCACCCCTCCACTTT
cdr3_aa: CASSTGQYNSPLHF
d_call: .
v_call: TRBV19
j_call: TRBJ1-6
clone_size: few

cdr3_nt: TGTGCCAGCAGCCAGGCGGGAAACCAAGAGACCCAGTACTTC
cdr3_aa: CASSQAGNQETQYF
d_call: .
v_call: TRBV3-1/TRBV3-2
j_call: TRBJ2-5
clone_size: .

cdr3_nt: TGCACCAGCAGCCAAGACAGGGGAAGCAATCAGCCCCAGCATTTT
cdr3_aa: CTSSQDRGSNQPQHF
d_call: .
v_call: TRBV1
j_call: TRBJ1-5
clone_size: .

cdr3_nt: TGTGCCAGTAGTTTAGGGAGCGGGAGGGCCGGCGAGCAGTACTTC
cdr3_aa: CASSLGSGRAGEQYF
d_call: TRBD2
v_call: TRBV19
j_call: TRBJ2-7
clone_size: .

cdr3_nt: TGTGCCAGCAGCTTAAGCGGGGGCTCCTACGAGCAGTACTTC
cdr3_aa: CASSLSGGSYEQYF
d_call: TRBD2
v_call: TRBV7-9
j_call: TRBJ2-7
clone_size: .

cdr3_nt: TGTGCCAGCAGTTCCGCCAGTCAGCCCCAGCATTTT
cdr3_aa: CASSSASQPQHF
d_call: .
v_call: TRBV12-3/TRBV12-4
j_call: TRBJ1-5
clone_size: .

cdr3_nt: TGTGCCAGTAGCGGAGGGTCTTCAGGAAACACCATATATTTT
cdr3_aa: CASSGGSSGNTIYF
d_call: .
v_call: TRBV19
j_call: TRBJ1-3
clone_size: .

cdr3_nt: TGTGCCAGCAGTTTCCACAGCTCAGCAAACACCGGGGAGCTGTTTTTT
cdr3_aa: CASSFHSSANTGELFF
d_call: .
v_call: TRBV27
j_call: TRBJ2-2
clone_size: .

cdr3_nt: TGCGCCACTGCTTGGGGAGATTACGAAAAACTGTTTTTT
cdr3_aa: CATAWGDYEKLFF
d_call: .
v_call: TRBV10-1
j_call: TRBJ1-4
clone_size: .

cdr3_nt: TGTGCCAGCAGCCAGAGCCAGGTTGTGTACGAGCAGTACTTC
cdr3_aa: CASSQSQVVYEQYF
d_call: .
v_call: TRBV3-1/TRBV3-2
j_call: TRBJ2-7
clone_size: .

cdr3_nt: TGTGCCTGGAGTGTAGGAGGGGCGGGCCAGCCCCAGCATTTT
cdr3_aa: CAWSVGGAGQPQHF
d_call: .
v_call: TRBV30
j_call: TRBJ1-5
clone_size: .

cdr3_nt: TGCAGCGTGAGGGATGCTCGGGGAGAGACCCAGTACTTC
cdr3_aa: CSVRDARGETQYF
d_call: .
v_call: TRBV29-1
j_call: TRBJ2-5
clone_size: .

cdr3_nt: TGTGCCAGCGCGTTCCGGGACAGGGTCGGGCAGCCCCAGCATTTT
cdr3_aa: CASAFRDRVGQPQHF
d_call: TRBD1
v_call: TRBV28
j_call: TRBJ1-5
clone_size: .

cdr3_nt: TGTGCCAGCAGCCCGGTGGGGGGGCAGGGGCAGCAGTTCTTC
cdr3_aa: CASSPVGGQGQQFF
d_call: .
v_call: TRBV3-1/TRBV3-2
j_call: TRBJ2-1
clone_size: .

cdr3_nt: TGTGCCAGCAGTTTCCCCCGGGGAGGGAAATACGAGCAGTACTTC
cdr3_aa: CASSFPRGGKYEQYF
d_call: TRBD2
v_call: TRBV6-5
j_call: TRBJ2-7
clone_size: .

cdr3_nt: TGTGCCAGCTCACCCGCAGGGCGGGGCACTGAAGCTTTCTTT
cdr3_aa: CASSPAGRGTEAFF
d_call: .
v_call: TRBV18
j_call: TRBJ1-1
clone_size: .

cdr3_nt: TGCGCCAGCTCCCCCGGGACAGAGATACCTTACGAGCAGTACTTC
cdr3_aa: CASSPGTEIPYEQYF
d_call: TRBD1
v_call: TRBV5-1
j_call: TRBJ2-7
clone_size: .

cdr3_nt: TGTGCCAGCAGCCGTTACGGGAAGGATTCACCCCTCCACTTT
cdr3_aa: CASSRYGKDSPLHF
d_call: .
v_call: TRBV13
j_call: TRBJ1-6
clone_size: medium-sized

cdr3_nt: TGCGCCAGCAGTGATGGGACAGGAAAGTACTTC
cdr3_aa: CASSDGTGKYF
d_call: TRBD1
v_call: TRBV10-2
j_call: TRBJ2-7
clone_size: .

cdr3_nt: TGTGCCAGCAGTGGCCAGGGGATTGGGGAGCAGTTCTTC
cdr3_aa: CASSGQGIGEQFF
d_call: .
v_call: TRBV27
j_call: TRBJ2-1
clone_size: .

cdr3_nt: TGTGCCAGTAGCAACCCCCTGGAGCCATATAGCAATCAGCCCCAGCATTTT
cdr3_aa: CASSNPLEPYSNQPQHF
d_call: .
v_call: TRBV19
j_call: TRBJ1-5
clone_size: .

cdr3_nt: TGTGCCAGCAGCACGCGACTAGCGGGGTCCCAAGAGACCCAGTACTTC
cdr3_aa: CASSTRLAGSQETQYF
d_call: TRBD2
v_call: TRBV7-2
j_call: TRBJ2-5
clone_size: .

cdr3_nt: TGTGCCAGCAGCACCGGGACTTCGGGGTTCTTC
cdr3_aa: CASSTGTSGFF
d_call: .
v_call: TRBV12-3/TRBV12-4
j_call: TRBJ2-1
clone_size: .

cdr3_nt: TGTGCCAGCAGTCCTACCTCAGGGATCCGTGGCTATGGCTACACCTTC
cdr3_aa: CASSPTSGIRGYGYTF
d_call: .
v_call: TRBV2
j_call: TRBJ1-2
clone_size: .

cdr3_nt: TGTGCCAGCAGCCACAACTGGGGACAGGGACCCTACGAGCAGTACTTC
cdr3_aa: CASSHNWGQGPYEQYF
d_call: TRBD1
v_call: TRBV3-1/TRBV3-2
j_call: TRBJ2-7
clone_size: .

cdr3_nt: TGTGCCAGCAGCTTAGTACGGTTCTTCACTGGAAACACCATATATTTT
cdr3_aa: CASSLVRFFTGNTIYF
d_call: .
v_call: TRBV7-2
j_call: TRBJ1-3
clone_size: .

cdr3_nt: TGTGCCAGCAGTCGGGGGGCCATGACCTACGAGCAGTACTTC
cdr3_aa: CASSRGAMTYEQYF
d_call: .
v_call: TRBV6-5
j_call: TRBJ2-7
clone_size: .

cdr3_nt: TGTGCCAGCAGTTTTAGAAGGGGCGCCTACAATGAGCAGTTCTTC
cdr3_aa: CASSFRRGAYNEQFF
d_call: .
v_call: TRBV27
j_call: TRBJ2-1
clone_size: .

cdr3_nt: TGTGCCAGCAGCCCCTCGGGGGGCTATGGCTACACCTTC
cdr3_aa: CASSPSGGYGYTF
d_call: .
v_call: TRBV16
j_call: TRBJ1-2
clone_size: .

cdr3_nt: TGTGCCAGCAGCTCAGGGACAGGGGGTAGCAATGAGCAGTTCTTC
cdr3_aa: CASSSGTGGSNEQFF
d_call: TRBD1
v_call: TRBV7-9
j_call: TRBJ2-1
clone_size: .

cdr3_nt: TGTGCCACCAGCAGACCTCAGGGAACTAATGAAAAACTGTTTTTT
cdr3_aa: CATSRPQGTNEKLFF
d_call: .
v_call: TRBV15
j_call: TRBJ1-4
clone_size: .

cdr3_nt: TGTGCCAGCAGTGAATTTGGTGCTCCGGGGGTGAACTATGGCTACACCTTC
cdr3_aa: CASSEFGAPGVNYGYTF
d_call: .
v_call: TRBV6-1
j_call: TRBJ1-2
clone_size: .

cdr3_nt: TGTGCCAGCAGCCAGACTAGCTTGGGCACCGGGGAGCTGTTTTTT
cdr3_aa: CASSQTSLGTGELFF
d_call: TRBD2
v_call: TRBV3-1/TRBV3-2
j_call: TRBJ2-2
clone_size: .

cdr3_nt: TGTGCCAGCAGTTTATCGGGGGGGGGCGAGCAGTTCTTC
cdr3_aa: CASSLSGGGEQFF
d_call: .
v_call: TRBV27
j_call: TRBJ2-1
clone_size: .

cdr3_nt: TGTGCCAGCGGCAGGGAGGCCGGGGAGCTGTTTTTT
cdr3_aa: CASGREAGELFF
d_call: .
v_call: TRBV2
j_call: TRBJ2-2
clone_size: few